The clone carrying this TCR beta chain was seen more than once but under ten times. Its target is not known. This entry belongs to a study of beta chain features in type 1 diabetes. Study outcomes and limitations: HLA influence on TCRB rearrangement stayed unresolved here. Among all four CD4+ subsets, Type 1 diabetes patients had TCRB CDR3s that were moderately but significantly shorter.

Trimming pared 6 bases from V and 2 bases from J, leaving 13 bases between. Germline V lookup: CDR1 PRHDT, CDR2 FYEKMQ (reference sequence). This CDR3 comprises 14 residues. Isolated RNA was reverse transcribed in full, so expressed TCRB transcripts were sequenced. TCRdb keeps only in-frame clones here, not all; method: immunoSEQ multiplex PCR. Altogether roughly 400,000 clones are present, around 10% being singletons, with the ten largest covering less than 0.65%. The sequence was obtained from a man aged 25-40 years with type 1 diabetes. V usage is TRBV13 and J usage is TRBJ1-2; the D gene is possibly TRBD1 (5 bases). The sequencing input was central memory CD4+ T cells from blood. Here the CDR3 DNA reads TGTGCCAGCAGTGACCCCCAGGGCAACTATGGCTACACCTTC. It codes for CASSDPQGNYGYTF. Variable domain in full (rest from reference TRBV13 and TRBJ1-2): AAGVIQSPRHLIKEKRETATLKCYPIPRHDTVYWYQQGPGQDPQFLISFYEKMQSDKGSIPDRFSAQQFSDYHSELNMSSLELGDSALYFCASSDPQGNYGYTFGSGTRLTVV.